This TCR beta chain comes out of a study of graft-versus-host responses after intestinal transplantation. Per the germline V gene, CDR1 is SGHTA and CDR2 is FQGNSA. CDR3 length: 15 amino acids. The germline V and J ends were trimmed by 2 bases and 2 bases, with 10 bases remaining between them. Overall study results and limits: Peak circulating GvH clone levels tracked with early post-transplant HvG declines.

Clones were read by immunoSEQ multiplex PCR, and TCRdb kept only the in-frame ones, dropping some. Among over 90,000 clones listed, 90% to 95% were seen once. Comment on this clone: As yet, its antigen is unknown.

The sample consisted of unstimulated CD8+ T cells sorted from spleen or lymph node cells, taken before intestinal transplant. The TCR was taken from a human donor who received an intestinal transplant. The chain uses TRBV7-2 and TRBJ2-1; D possibly uses TRBD1 or TRBD2 (5 bases each). The DNA of the CDR3 is TGTGCCAGCAGCTTATTGATGGGGGCCTACAATGAGCAGTTCTTC. Protein sequence: CASSLLMGAYNEQFF.